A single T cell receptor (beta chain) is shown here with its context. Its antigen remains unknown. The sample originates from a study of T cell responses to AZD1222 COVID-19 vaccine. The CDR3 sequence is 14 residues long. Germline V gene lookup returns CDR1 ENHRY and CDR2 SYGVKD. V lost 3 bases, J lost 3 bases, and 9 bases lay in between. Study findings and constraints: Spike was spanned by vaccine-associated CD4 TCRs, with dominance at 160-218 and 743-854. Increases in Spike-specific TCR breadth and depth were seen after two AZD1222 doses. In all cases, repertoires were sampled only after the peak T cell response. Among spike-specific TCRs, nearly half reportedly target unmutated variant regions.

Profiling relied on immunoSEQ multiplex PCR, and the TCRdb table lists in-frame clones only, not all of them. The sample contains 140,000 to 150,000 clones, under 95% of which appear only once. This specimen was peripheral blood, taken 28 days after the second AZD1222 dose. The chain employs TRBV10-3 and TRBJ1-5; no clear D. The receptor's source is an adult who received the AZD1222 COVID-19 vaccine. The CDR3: CAISDWGSNQPQHF. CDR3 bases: TGTGCCATCAGTGACTGGGGTTCCAATCAGCCCCAGCATTTT.